Sequencing of this T cell receptor (beta chain) was carried out in a study of blood T cells in healthy people across ages. Aged roughly 6 to 100, donors were systemically healthy Caucasians from Russia. No fewer than 5.5 micrograms of total RNA were isolated from every sample. Comment on this clonotype: Its target is unknown.

Sample-barcoded 5' priming and a J-beta primer mix drove a second PCR of about 7 to 11 cycles. From the 5' RACE reads, TCRdb called clonotypes with MiXCR, one entry per CDR3 protein. The sample holds about a million distinct CDR3 sequences, 51% seen once. Trimming removed 4 bases at V and 3 bases at J, with 19 bases between. Germline CDR1 reads MGHRA; CDR2 reads YSYEKL. The CDR3 is 17 amino acids. Study-wide findings and caveats: Per million T cells, the diversity of TCR beta decreased roughly linearly as age advanced. The unknown donor CMV status may have confounded expanded clonotype changes.

This chain links TRBV4-1 with TRBJ2-4, with D perhaps TRBD1 or TRBD2 (6 bases each). Sequencing was performed on blood. This clonotype was sampled from a woman aged 55-70 years in good health. The CDR3 DNA follows: TGCGCCAGCAGCCCAATCTTCGGGGGCCGAAACAAAAACATTCAGTACTTC. It specifies CASSPIFGGRNKNIQYF.